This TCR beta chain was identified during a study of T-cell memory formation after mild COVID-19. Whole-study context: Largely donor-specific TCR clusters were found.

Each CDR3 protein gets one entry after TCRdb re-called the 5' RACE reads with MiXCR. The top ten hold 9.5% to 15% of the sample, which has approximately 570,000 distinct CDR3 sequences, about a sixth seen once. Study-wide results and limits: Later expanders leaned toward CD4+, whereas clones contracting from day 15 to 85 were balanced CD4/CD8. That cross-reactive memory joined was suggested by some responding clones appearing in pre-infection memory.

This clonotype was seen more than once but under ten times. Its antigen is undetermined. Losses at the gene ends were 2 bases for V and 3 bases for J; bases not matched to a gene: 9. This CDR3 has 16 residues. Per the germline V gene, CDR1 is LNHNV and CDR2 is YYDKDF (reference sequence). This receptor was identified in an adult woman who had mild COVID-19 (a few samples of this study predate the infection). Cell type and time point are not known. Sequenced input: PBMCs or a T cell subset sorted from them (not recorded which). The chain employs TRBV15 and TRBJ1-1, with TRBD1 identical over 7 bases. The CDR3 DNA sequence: TGTGCCACCAGCAGAACCATGACAGGGAGGGACACTGAAGCTTTCTTT. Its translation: CATSRTMTGRDTEAFF. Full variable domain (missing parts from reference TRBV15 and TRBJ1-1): DAMVIQNPRYQVTQFGKPVTLSCSQTLNHNVMYWYQQKSSQAPKLLFHYYDKDFNNEADTPDNFQSRRPNTSFCFLDIRSPGLGDTAMYLCATSRTMTGRDTEAFFGQGTRLTVV.